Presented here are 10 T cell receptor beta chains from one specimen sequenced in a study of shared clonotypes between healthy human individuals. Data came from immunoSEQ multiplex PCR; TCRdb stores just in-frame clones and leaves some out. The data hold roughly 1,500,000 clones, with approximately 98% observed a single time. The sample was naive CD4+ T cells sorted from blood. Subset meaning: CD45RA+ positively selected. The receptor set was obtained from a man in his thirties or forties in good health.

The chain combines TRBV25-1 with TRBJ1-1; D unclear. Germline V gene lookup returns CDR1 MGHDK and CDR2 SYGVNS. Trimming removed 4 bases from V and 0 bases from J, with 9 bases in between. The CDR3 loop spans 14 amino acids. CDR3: CASSAPRLNTEAFF. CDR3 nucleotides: TGTGCCAGCAGTGCCCCCCGGTTGAACACTGAAGCTTTCTTT.

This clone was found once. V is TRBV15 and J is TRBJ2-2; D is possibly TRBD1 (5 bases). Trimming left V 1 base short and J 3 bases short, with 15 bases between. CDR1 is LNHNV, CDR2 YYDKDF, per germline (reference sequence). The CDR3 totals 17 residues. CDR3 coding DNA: TGTGCCACCAGCAGAGCGAACAGGTTGAGACACACCGGGGAGCTGTTTTTT. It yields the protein CATSRANRLRHTGELFF. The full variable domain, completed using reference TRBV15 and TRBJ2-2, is DAMVIQNPRYQVTQFGKPVTLSCSQTLNHNVMYWYQQKSSQAPKLLFHYYDKDFNNEADTPDNFQSRRPNTSFCFLDIRSPGLGDTAMYLCATSRANRLRHTGELFFGEGSRLTVL.

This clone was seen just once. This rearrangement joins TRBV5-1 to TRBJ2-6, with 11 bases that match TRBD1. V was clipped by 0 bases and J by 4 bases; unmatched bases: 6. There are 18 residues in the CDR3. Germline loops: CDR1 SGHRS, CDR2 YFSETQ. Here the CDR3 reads CASSLGGQGASGANVLTF. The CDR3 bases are TGCGCCAGCAGCTTGGGTGGACAGGGGGCATCCGGGGCCAACGTCCTGACTTTC.

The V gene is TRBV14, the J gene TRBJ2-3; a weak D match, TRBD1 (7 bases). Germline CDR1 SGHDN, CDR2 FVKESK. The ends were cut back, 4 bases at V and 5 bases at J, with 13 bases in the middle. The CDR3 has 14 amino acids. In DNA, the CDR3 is TGTGCCAGCAGCCCCCGACAGGGACTAGATACGCAGTATTTT. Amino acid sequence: CASSPRQGLDTQYF.

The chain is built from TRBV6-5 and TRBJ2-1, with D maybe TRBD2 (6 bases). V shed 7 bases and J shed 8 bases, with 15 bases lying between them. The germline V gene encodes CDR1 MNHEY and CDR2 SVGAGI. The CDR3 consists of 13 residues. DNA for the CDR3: TGTGCCAGCATGAAGGAGGGAATTGATGAGCAGTTCTTC. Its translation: CASMKEGIDEQFF.

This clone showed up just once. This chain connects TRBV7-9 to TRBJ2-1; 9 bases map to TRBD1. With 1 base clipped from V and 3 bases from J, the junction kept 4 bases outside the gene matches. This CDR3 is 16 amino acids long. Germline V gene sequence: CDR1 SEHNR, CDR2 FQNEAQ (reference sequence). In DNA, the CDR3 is TGTGCCAGCAGCTTAGGGACGGGACAGGGCTACAATGAGCAGTTCTTC. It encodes CASSLGTGQGYNEQFF. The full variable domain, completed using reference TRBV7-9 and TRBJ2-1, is DTGVSQNPRHKITKRGQNVTFRCDPISEHNRLYWYRQTLGQGPEFLTYFQNEAQLEKSRLLSDRFSAERPKGSFSTLEIQRTEQGDSAMYLCASSLGTGQGYNEQFFGPGTRLTVL.

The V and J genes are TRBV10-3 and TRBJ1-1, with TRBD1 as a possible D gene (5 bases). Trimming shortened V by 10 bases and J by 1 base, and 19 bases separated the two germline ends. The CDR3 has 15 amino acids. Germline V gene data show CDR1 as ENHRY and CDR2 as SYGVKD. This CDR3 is CATTPAWGRNTEAFF. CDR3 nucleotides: TGTGCCACCACCCCCGCATGGGGGAGGAACACTGAAGCTTTCTTT.

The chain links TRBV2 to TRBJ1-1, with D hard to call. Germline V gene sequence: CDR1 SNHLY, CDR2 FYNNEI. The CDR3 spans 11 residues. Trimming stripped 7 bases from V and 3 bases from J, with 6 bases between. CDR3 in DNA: TGTGCCAGCACCTGGGACACTGAAGCTTTCTTT. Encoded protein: CASTWDTEAFF.

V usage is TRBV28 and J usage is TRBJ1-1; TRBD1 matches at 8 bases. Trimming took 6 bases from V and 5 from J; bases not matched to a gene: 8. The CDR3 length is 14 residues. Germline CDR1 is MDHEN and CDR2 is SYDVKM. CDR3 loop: CASRPGQGSTEAFF. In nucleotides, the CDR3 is TGTGCCAGCAGGCCAGGACAGGGATCGACTGAAGCTTTCTTT.

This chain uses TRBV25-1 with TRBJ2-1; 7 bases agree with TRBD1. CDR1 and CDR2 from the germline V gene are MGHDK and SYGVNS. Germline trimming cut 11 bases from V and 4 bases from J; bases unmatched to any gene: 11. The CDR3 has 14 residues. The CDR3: CAFDNRGQYNEQFF. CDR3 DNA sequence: TGTGCCTTTGATAACCGGGGACAGTACAATGAGCAGTTCTTC.